This T cell receptor beta chain was retrieved from a study of T-cell reconstitution after alpha-beta-depleted transplantation in children. This clonotype came up a few times. Its target is not known. Study-wide results and limits: By one year post-transplant, T-cell counts and diversity largely arose from T cells that were newly produced.

The CDR3 totals 15 residues. Losses at the gene ends were 1 base for V and 3 bases for J; bases not matched to a gene: 2. The germline V gene encodes CDR1 MDHEN and CDR2 SYDVKM. Library preparation (for TCRbeta) was performed with unique molecular identifiers. TCRdb passed the PCR reads through MiXCR, listing each CDR3 protein once. Of around 500,000 distinct CDR3 sequences in the sample, roughly 24% were seen once. The material was PBMCs, mostly from graft donor cells, obtained 360 days after TCRalphabeta/CD19-depleted stem cell transplant. The chain links TRBV28 to TRBJ2-5; 10 positions agree with TRBD2. The clonotype originates from a boy in the first two years of life who had a stem cell transplant for acute myeloid leukemia, so the T cells may come from the graft donor. Here the CDR3 reads CASSLSGLAEETQYF. CDR3 nucleotides: TGTGCCAGCAGTTTATCCGGACTAGCGGAAGAGACCCAGTACTTC.